This TCR beta chain was obtained from a study of PD-1 and CTLA-4 blockade in melanoma. This table comes from immunoSEQ multiplex PCR, and its TCRdb copy is limited to in-frame clones, with some not included. The repertoire consists of roughly 21,000 clones, with approximately 90% occurring once and the leading ten covering almost 8%. The CDR3 length is 13 residues. Germline CDR1 and CDR2: MNHEY and SMNVEV (reference sequence). The V end lost 2 bases, the J end lost 7 bases, and 11 bases lay between the germline ends. The material was CD8+ T cells from peripheral blood, obtained before anti-PD-1 treatment. The chain uses TRBV27 and TRBJ1-2; no reliable D call. The TCR comes from a human donor with melanoma. The CDR3 protein is CASSLSPRRGYTF. The CDR3 coding sequence is TGTGCCAGCAGTTTAAGCCCCAGGCGTGGCTACACCTTC.